This is a list of T cell receptor beta chains from one sample in a study of T cell repertoires in cytomegalovirus infection. Their specific antigens are unknown. From the reads, TCRdb called clonotypes with MiXCR, one entry per CDR3 protein. This table has around 770,000 distinct CDR3 sequences, about 28% appearing once. Sequencing used cultured CD8+ T cells from PBMCs, obtained from culture after CMV antigen stimulation. Receptor source: a human donor in good health (CMV status not recorded). Some clones in this sample may be carry-over from other donors' samples. Both conserved end residues are part of each CDR3. Each record gives: J gene, D gene, V gene, clone size, CDR3 DNA, CDR3 protein. A D gene is named only where the DNA matches it firmly. The size entry is marked missing in some rows and otherwise reads once, few, many or a size class.

TRBJ2-1	NA	TRBV9	NA	TGTGCCAGCAGCATTTCCTCGGGACCACTTGAGCAGTTCTTC	CASSISSGPLEQFF
TRBJ2-5	NA	TRBV7-2	many	TGTGCCAGCAGCTTAGGTGGCAGACAAGAGACCCAGTACTTC	CASSLGGRQETQYF
TRBJ1-6	TRBD1	TRBV27	many	TGTGCCAGCAGCCCCGTGGGACAGGTCCTGAATTCACCCCTCCACTTT	CASSPVGQVLNSPLHF
TRBJ2-1	TRBD2	TRBV27	few	TGTGCCAGCAAACTAGCGGGGGGGCGTAACAATGAGCAGTTCTTC	CASKLAGGRNNEQFF
TRBJ2-5	TRBD1	TRBV10-3	NA	TGTGCCATCAGTGACCTCTCACAGGGGGGACAAGAGACCCAGTACTTC	CAISDLSQGGQETQYF
TRBJ1-2	NA	TRBV9	NA	TGTGCCAGCAGCGTAGGGGCAGGTAGAGGCTACACCTTC	CASSVGAGRGYTF
TRBJ2-7	NA	TRBV5-1	NA	TGCGCCAGCAGACCTCAGGGCGCTGGGAATTACGAGCAGTACTTC	CASRPQGAGNYEQYF
TRBJ1-6	TRBD1	TRBV27	NA	TGTGCCAGCACCCAGGGGGCCGGCATTGCACCCCTCCACTTT	CASTQGAGIAPLHF
TRBJ2-3	TRBD2	TRBV20-1	NA	TGCAGTGCTAGAGATCAGGGACTAGCGGGGGGCGTTTATACAGATACGCAGTATTTT	CSARDQGLAGGVYTDTQYF
TRBJ2-1	TRBD2	TRBV7-3	many	TGTGCCAGCAGCCCCAGCGGGAGCTACAATGAGCAGTTCTTC	CASSPSGSYNEQFF
TRBJ1-1	NA	TRBV6-6	NA	TGTGCCAGCAGGGACCGGGACTCTGAAGCTTTCTTT	CASRDRDSEAFF
TRBJ2-5	NA	TRBV7-6	few	TGTGCCAGCAGCGCGGAAGGGGAGACCCAGTACTTC	CASSAEGETQYF
TRBJ2-1	NA	TRBV27	few	TGTGCCAGCAGCAAAATCCCACCGAACAATGAGCAGTTCTTC	CASSKIPPNNEQFF
TRBJ1-5	TRBD1	TRBV2	NA	TGTGCCAGCAGGGGAGGACAGGGGGCTGGACAGCCCCAGCATTTT	CASRGGQGAGQPQHF
TRBJ2-7	TRBD1	TRBV5-6	few	TGTGCCAGCAGCTCCGGGACAGGGGTAGGTTACGAGCAGTACTTC	CASSSGTGVGYEQYF
TRBJ2-3	NA	TRBV7-6	few	TGTGCCAGCAGCCCCCGGGGTACCTCTATGGATACGCAGTATTTT	CASSPRGTSMDTQYF
TRBJ2-1	NA	TRBV6-6	NA	TGTGCCAGCAGCAAACCGTCCAGGAAAAATGAGCAGTTCTTC	CASSKPSRKNEQFF
TRBJ1-1	TRBD1	TRBV11-3	NA	TGTGCCAGCAGCTATACAGGGGATAACACTGAAGCTTTCTTT	CASSYTGDNTEAFF
TRBJ1-2	NA	TRBV29-1	NA	TGCAGCGTTGAAGATCGGAGGGACCACAACAGAAATGGCTACACCTTC	CSVEDRRDHNRNGYTF
TRBJ2-5	TRBD1	TRBV7-9	NA	TGTGCCAGCAGCTCAAGACAGGGGGCGCGTAAAGAGACCCAGTACTTC	CASSSRQGARKETQYF
TRBJ1-1	NA	TRBV5-4	NA	TGTGCCAGCAAGGGGCAGACTGAAGCTTTCTTT	CASKGQTEAFF
TRBJ2-2	NA	TRBV6-2/TRBV6-3	many	TGTGCCAGCAGTTACTTGACAGACCTTTTGGGGGAGCTGTTTTTT	CASSYLTDLLGELFF
TRBJ2-7	NA	TRBV7-8	many	TGTGCCAGCAGCCTGGTGGGAAGTACCTACGAGCAGTACTTC	CASSLVGSTYEQYF
TRBJ1-3	NA	TRBV2	NA	TGTGCCAGCAGGTCCCAGACTTCTGGAAACACCATATATTTT	CASRSQTSGNTIYF
TRBJ1-2	NA	TRBV27	many	TGTGCCAGCAGTACCCGGACAGAGGGGAATGGCTACACCTTC	CASSTRTEGNGYTF
TRBJ2-1	NA	TRBV6-6	NA	TGTGCCAGCAGTTACGGGTTTGATGAGCAGTTCTTC	CASSYGFDEQFF
TRBJ2-6	NA	TRBV25-1	NA	TGTGCCAGCAGGGGGGTAATATCTGGGGCCAACGTCCTGACTTTC	CASRGVISGANVLTF
TRBJ2-3	NA	TRBV28	many	TGTGCCAGCAGCGGGGCCCGCACAGATACGCAGTATTTT	CASSGARTDTQYF
TRBJ1-2	NA	TRBV2	NA	TGTGCCAGCAGTGAATTATCACATCGGGGTCAGGGCTACACCTTC	CASSELSHRGQGYTF
TRBJ2-4	TRBD2	TRBV27	few	TGTGCCAGCAGTTCCCTCGGGGGGGGGATCATTCAGTACTTC	CASSSLGGGIIQYF
TRBJ1-6	NA	TRBV27	NA	TGTGCCAGCAGTTTTGTGGGCGGGAATTCACCCCTCCACTTT	CASSFVGGNSPLHF
TRBJ2-1	NA	TRBV12-3/TRBV12-4	few	TGTGCCAGCAGGCCCGGGACTGCGAATGAGCAGTTCTTC	CASRPGTANEQFF
TRBJ2-1	NA	TRBV6-2/TRBV6-3	NA	TGTGCCAGCAGTTACTCAACTGTCGGGGCACTTCTATACAATGAGCAGTTCTTC	CASSYSTVGALLYNEQFF
TRBJ2-2	NA	TRBV7-9	few	TGTGCCAGCAGCCCCCCAAGCGGCGATGGCACCGGGGAGCTGTTTTTT	CASSPPSGDGTGELFF
TRBJ2-2	TRBD1	TRBV2	NA	TGTGCCAGCAGAGCAACGACAGGGGCAAACACCGGGGAGCTGTTTTTT	CASRATTGANTGELFF
TRBJ1-2	TRBD1	TRBV27	NA	TGTGCCAGCAGTCCTTCAGGGGGTCCGAACTATGGCTACACCTTC	CASSPSGGPNYGYTF
TRBJ2-2	TRBD2	TRBV12-3/TRBV12-4	few	TGTGCCAGCAGTCGGACTAGCCCCGGGGAGCTGTTTTTT	CASSRTSPGELFF
TRBJ2-3	NA	TRBV7-9	NA	TGTGCCAGCAGCTCAAGGGAGCCCCGCACAGATACGCAGTATTTT	CASSSREPRTDTQYF
TRBJ2-3	NA	TRBV5-6	many	TGTGCCAGCAGCCCGGCGGGGCGTCTCGCAGATACGCAGTATTTT	CASSPAGRLADTQYF
TRBJ1-1	NA	TRBV10-3	NA	TGTGCCATCAGTGAGTCGGCGGCTGCTGGGGTTCTGAACACTGAAGCTTTCTTT	CAISESAAAGVLNTEAFF
TRBJ2-2	TRBD2	TRBV2	NA	TGTGCTACTAGCGGGAGGAACGGGGAGCTGTTTTTT	CATSGRNGELFF
TRBJ1-4	NA	TRBV7-6	many	TGTGCCAGCAGCCACGCAGGCGGCACTAATGAAAAACTGTTTTTT	CASSHAGGTNEKLFF
TRBJ1-4	NA	TRBV28	NA	TGTGCCAGCAGTTCATGGGTGGACAGCACTAATGAAAAACTGTTTTTT	CASSSWVDSTNEKLFF
TRBJ1-1	NA	TRBV20-1	NA	TGCAGTGCGTCCGGGGAGACGAACACTGAAGCTTTCTTT	CSASGETNTEAFF
TRBJ1-1	NA	TRBV19	few	TGTGCCAGTAGTATAGCCGCGGGATACACTGAAGCTTTCTTT	CASSIAAGYTEAFF
TRBJ2-3	NA	TRBV4-1	NA	TGCGCCAGCAGCCTAATCCAACACTCTAGCACAGATACGCAGTATTTT	CASSLIQHSSTDTQYF
TRBJ2-7	TRBD1	TRBV20-1	NA	TGCAGTGCTAGCAGGGGGTTCATCCACGAGCAGTACTTC	CSASRGFIHEQYF
TRBJ2-1	NA	TRBV19	NA	TGTGCCAGTAGTATAGTCGGACAGAACAATGAGCAGTTCTTC	CASSIVGQNNEQFF
TRBJ2-3	TRBD1	TRBV4-1	NA	TGTGCCAGCAGCCAACGTAATCCAACCGGGACAGGGGTTTCAGATACGCAGTATTTT	CASSQRNPTGTGVSDTQYF
TRBJ1-4	NA	TRBV7-6	few	TGTGCCAGCAGCTTCCTCCCGGGGGCTTCAACTAATGAAAGACTGTTTTTT	CASSFLPGASTNERLFF
TRBJ1-2	NA	TRBV7-2	few	TGTGCCAGCAGCCCTAGCGACACGGCCCCCCCCCATGGCTACACCTTC	CASSPSDTAPPHGYTF
TRBJ1-3	NA	TRBV4-2	few	TGTGCCAGCAGCCAAGTAGTTTCTGGAAACACCATATATTTT	CASSQVVSGNTIYF
TRBJ2-1	NA	TRBV7-2	many	TGTGCCAGCAGCTTCTCCTACAATGAGCAGTTCTTC	CASSFSYNEQFF
TRBJ2-5	TRBD1	TRBV29-1	once	TGCAGCGTTGAATCGGGACAGGGGGTTCTGGAGACCCAGTACTTC	CSVESGQGVLETQYF
TRBJ2-3	TRBD1	TRBV11-2	NA	TGTGCCAGCCAGGCCTGGGACAGCAGATTCACAGATACGCAGTATTTT	CASQAWDSRFTDTQYF
TRBJ2-5	TRBD2	TRBV20-1	few	TGCAGTGCTAGCCACCTAGCGGGGACCCATCAAGAGACCCAGTACTTC	CSASHLAGTHQETQYF
TRBJ2-5	TRBD2	TRBV7-6	many	TGTGCCAGCAGCTTAGCGCTCAAAAGCGGGGAGACGCCGGGGGAGACCCAGTACTTC	CASSLALKSGETPGETQYF
TRBJ1-1	NA	TRBV7-9	few	TGTGCCAGCAGCTTAGCGGGGTGGGACACTGAAGCTTTCTTT	CASSLAGWDTEAFF
TRBJ1-4	NA	TRBV6-5	NA	TGTGCCAGCAGTTCGACCGGATGGGCAACTAATGAAAAACTGTTTTTT	CASSSTGWATNEKLFF